This TCR beta chain originates from a study of low-dose radiotherapy and immunotherapy resistance in tumors. Background on the study: Both drugs were delivered intravenously to patients (nivolumab 240 mg every two weeks and ipilimumab 1 mg/kg every six weeks).

Both TCRalpha and TCRbeta chains were reverse transcribed with V-gene-specific primers. TCR amplification involved 20 to 25 PCR cycles with a constant-region primer and V-primer adapter. MiXCR, run by TCRdb on the reads, gives a single entry per CDR3 protein. The table records about 14,000 distinct CDR3 sequences, roughly 48% of them present only once. This clonotype is a singleton in its sample. Per the germline V gene, CDR1 is SQVTM and CDR2 is ANQGSEA. V lost 7 bases and J 0 bases, leaving 12 bases between the germline ends. There are 14 residues in the CDR3. J is TRBJ2-2 and V is TRBV29-1; D remains ambiguous. The origin of this receptor is a human donor with advanced metastatic prostate, ovarian, gallbladder or colorectal cancer (not recorded which). This table probably holds off-target reads from a library built for another chain. The CDR3 protein is CSARAESNTGELFF. The DNA for the CDR3 is TGCAGCGCCCGGGCGGAATCGAACACCGGGGAGCTGTTTTTT.